The entry below gives a single TCR beta chain sequence along with its context. Enrollees, about 18 to 89 years old, lived in some 24 US areas. Participants' reported clinical history set cohort assignment. This sample was included in a study of blood T cell repertoires in COVID-19. CDR1 is MNHEY, CDR2 SMNVEV, per germline (reference sequence). The V end lost 3 bases, the J end lost 13 bases, and 21 bases lay between the germline ends. The CDR3 loop spans 14 amino acids. The data were produced by immunoSEQ multiplex PCR, yet TCRdb's version contains in-frame clones alone and is incomplete. There are 200,000 or so clones in the sample; around 90% occur only once, and 7.2% lies in the top ten.

The J gene is TRBJ2-5, the V gene TRBV27; a possible D gene is TRBD2 (6 bases). What was sequenced was PBMCs or T cells enriched from blood (not recorded which). This clonotype was obtained from a man aged 30-40 years in a cohort exposed to, infected with or recovered from COVID-19 (not recorded which). CDR3 DNA sequence: TGTGCCAGCAGTTTCGGGGACTCCCAACAAGATCGGTACTTC. Its protein is CASSFGDSQQDRYF.